One sample yielded the 13 T cell receptor beta chains listed below, sequenced in a study of OX40 agonist ivuxolimab in advanced cancers. Assay used: immunoSEQ multiplex PCR; TCRdb lists only in-frame clones, some missing. This sample has about 51,000 clones, with 65% to 85% found just once. Source: CD4+ or CD8+ T cells sorted from blood, taken in a trial of the OX40 agonist ivuxolimab. These receptors were collected from an adult with an advanced solid tumor such as melanoma, head and neck, liver or kidney cancer.

This clone was observed a few times. J is TRBJ1-3 and V is TRBV7-6; the D gene is possibly TRBD1 (5 bases). CDR3 length: 16 residues. The ends were cut back, 3 bases at V and 3 bases at J, with 15 bases in the middle. Germline V gene lookup returns CDR1 SGHVS and CDR2 FNYEAQ. CDR3 sequence reads: CASSFPGRGFGNTIYF. CDR3 nucleotides: TGTGCCAGCAGCTTCCCAGGAAGGGGCTTTGGAAACACCATATATTTT.

The V and J genes are TRBV28 and TRBJ1-4, with 7 nucleotides matching TRBD1. J was trimmed by 3 bases and V by 2 bases; bases with no gene match: 0. This CDR3 region has 14 residues. Germline CDR1 is MDHEN and CDR2 is SYDVKM. The CDR3 DNA is TGTGCCAGCAGTTTAGGACAGGCTAATGAAAAACTGTTTTTT. The encoded protein is CASSLGQANEKLFF.

This clone was detected only once. This chain uses TRBV28 with TRBJ1-5, with no clear D. Germline values: CDR1 MDHEN, CDR2 SYDVKM. This CDR3 is 17 amino acids long. The V end lost 0 bases, the J end lost 3 bases, and 15 bases lay between the germline ends. DNA for the CDR3: TGTGCCAGCAGTTTATGGATCAGCTCAATCAACAATCAGCCCCAGCATTTT. It codes for CASSLWISSINNQPQHF.

The J gene is TRBJ2-1, the V gene TRBV11-3; no firm D call. Trimming left V 5 bases short and J 5 bases short, with 7 bases between. In germline, CDR1 is SGHNT, CDR2 YENEEA. This CDR3 spans 12 amino acids. CDR3 amino acids: CASSRTNNEQFF. For the CDR3, the DNA is TGTGCCAGCAGCCGAACTAACAATGAGCAGTTCTTC.

The gene calls are TRBV6-6 and TRBJ2-7; D is possibly TRBD1 (6 bases). The V end lost 0 bases, the J end lost 0 bases, and 9 bases lay between the germline ends. CDR1 MNHNY and CDR2 SVGAGI come from the germline V gene (reference sequence). The CDR3 has 15 amino acids. CDR3 loop: CASSYSYRDSYEQYF. Here the CDR3 DNA reads TGTGCCAGCAGTTACTCGTACAGGGACTCCTACGAGCAGTACTTC.

V usage is TRBV5-4 and J usage is TRBJ2-1; 14 bases map to TRBD2. Germline lookup yields CDR1 SGHNT and CDR2 YYREEE (reference sequence). With V trimmed by 1 base and J by 9 bases, 6 bases remained unmatched. This CDR3 has 16 residues. Written as DNA, the CDR3 is TGTGCCAGCAGCTTGTCCGGGACTAGCGGGAGCGGTGAGCAGTTCTTC. Translation: CASSLSGTSGSGEQFF. Variable domain in full (rest from reference TRBV5-4 and TRBJ2-1): ETGVTQSPTHLIKTRGQQVTLRCSSQSGHNTVSWYQQALGQGPQFIFQYYREEENGRGNFPPRFSGLQFPNYSSELNVNALELDDSALYLCASSLSGTSGSGEQFFGPGTRLTVL.

This clone was recorded a few times. The chain's CDR3 is CATSRDALGGYTF. CDR3 in DNA: TGTGCCACCAGCAGAGATGCCCTGGGCGGCTACACCTTC. The rearrangement uses TRBV15 and TRBJ1-2; D unresolved. This CDR3 has 13 residues. V shed 0 bases and J shed 8 bases, with 10 bases lying between them. CDR1 and CDR2 from the germline V gene are LNHNV and YYDKDF (reference sequence).

This chain uses TRBV7-3 with TRBJ2-1; 15 positions match TRBD2. The CDR3 consists of 18 residues. In germline, CDR1 is SGHTA, CDR2 FQGTGA. V lost 1 base, J lost 0 bases, and 1 base stayed unmatched. In DNA, the CDR3 is TGTGCCAGCAGCTTAAGGACTAGCGGGAGGGCCTCCTACAATGAGCAGTTCTTC. Its translation is CASSLRTSGRASYNEQFF.

This chain links TRBV5-1 with TRBJ1-1, with TRBD1 as a possible D gene (5 bases). The germline V gene has CDR1 SGHRS and CDR2 YFSETQ. The V end lost 2 bases, the J end lost 4 bases, and 12 bases lay between the germline ends. This CDR3 contains 14 residues. CDR3 nucleotides: TGCGCCAGCAGCTTCGGGGGTGAGGGCACTGAAGCTTTCTTT. Protein sequence: CASSFGGEGTEAFF.

The chain carries TRBV5-3 and TRBJ2-6, with D perhaps matching TRBD1 (6 bases). TRBV5-3 is designated an ORF whose function remains uncertain. CDR3 size: 17 residues. The V and J ends lost 5 bases and 1 base respectively, with 16 bases between them. The CDR3 DNA follows: TGTGCCAGAAGGATGTGGACAGCCGATTCTGGGGCCAACGTCCTGACTTTC. This sequence encodes CARRMWTADSGANVLTF.

This clone showed up just a few times. The genes are TRBV12-5 and TRBJ1-1; 10 bases fit TRBD1. The germline gives CDR1 LGHNT, CDR2 FRNRAP. The CDR3 is 18 amino acids. With V trimmed by 0 bases and J by 1 base, 8 bases remained unmatched. CDR3 sequence (DNA): TGTGCTAGTGGTTTGGTAATACGACAGGGGGCCCCGAACACTGAAGCTTTCTTT. Residues: CASGLVIRQGAPNTEAFF.

V is TRBV5-1 and J is TRBJ2-3; D is possibly TRBD1 or TRBD2 (5 bases each). Trimming stripped 2 bases from V and 1 base from J, with 11 bases between. The CDR3 covers 15 residues. CDR1 is SGHRS and CDR2 is YFSETQ in the germline V gene. The CDR3 region is CASSLVGAGTDTQYF. The CDR3 nucleotides are TGCGCCAGCAGCTTAGTCGGGGCCGGCACAGATACGCAGTATTTT. The full variable domain, completed using reference TRBV5-1 and TRBJ2-3, is KAGVTQTPRYLIKTRGQQVTLSCSPISGHRSVSWYQQTPGQGLQFLFEYFSETQRNKGNFPGRFSGRQFSNSRSEMNVSTLELGDSALYLCASSLVGAGTDTQYFGPGTRLTVL.

This rearrangement joins TRBV2 to TRBJ2-7; D is possibly TRBD1 or TRBD2 (5 bases each). Trimming shortened V by 7 bases and J by 0 bases, and 10 bases separated the two germline ends. CDR3 length equals 13 residues. The germline V gene has CDR1 SNHLY and CDR2 FYNNEI. In DNA form, the CDR3 reads TGTGCCAGCAACCGGGACCTCTCCTACGAGCAGTACTTC. Its translation: CASNRDLSYEQYF. Combining the CDR3 with reference TRBV2 and TRBJ2-7 gives the whole variable domain EPEVTQTPSHQVTQMGQEVILRCVPISNHLYFYWYRQILGQKVEFLVSFYNNEISEKSEIFDDQFSVERPDGSNFTLKIRSTKLEDSAMYFCASNRDLSYEQYFGPGTRLTVT.